Described below is a single T cell receptor beta chain sequence and its context. The table came from immunoSEQ multiplex PCR; TCRdb's copy has only in-frame clones and leaves some out. Among over 70,000 clones listed, just under 90% were seen once. In germline, CDR1 is KGHSH, CDR2 LQKENI. V dropped 3 bases and J dropped 4 bases, with 11 bases sitting between them. The CDR3 is 14 residues long. The record originates from a study of OX40 agonist ivuxolimab in advanced cancers. On the study more broadly: Patients were dosed intravenously with ivuxolimab at 0.01 to 10 mg/kg every 2 weeks.

V usage is TRBV18 and J usage is TRBJ2-3, with D possibly TRBD1 on 5 matching bases. The TCR was taken from an adult with an advanced solid tumor such as melanoma, head and neck, liver or kidney cancer. The sample consisted of CD4+ or CD8+ T cells sorted from blood, taken in a trial of the OX40 agonist ivuxolimab. The CDR3 region has the DNA TGTGCCAGCTCACCGGGGCAGAACCCAGATACGCAGTATTTT. Translated: CASSPGQNPDTQYF.